The rows below give T cell receptor beta chains drawn from one sample of a study of CD8 T cells in Susac syndrome. Each CDR3 protein is one row after TCRdb ran MiXCR on the immunoSEQ multiplex PCR reads. The repertoire holds around 150,000 distinct CDR3 sequences, with 94% as singletons. The specimen sequenced was CD8+ T cells from PBMCs. The receptor set was obtained from a human donor in good health. Each CDR3 is given without its conserved first and last residue.

J gene: TRBJ1-3
V gene: TRBV29-1
CDR3 protein: SGAARGNTIY

J gene: TRBJ1-2
V gene: TRBV9
CDR3 protein: ASSATQGTFNYGYT

J gene: TRBJ2-1
V gene: TRBV7-9
CDR3 protein: ASSLSLTWDEQF

J gene: TRBJ1-2
V gene: TRBV15
CDR3 protein: ATSEQGSNYGYT

J gene: TRBJ2-4
V gene: TRBV28
CDR3 protein: ASRQGWDIQY

J gene: TRBJ2-7
V gene: TRBV5-6
CDR3 protein: ASSFSHYEQY

J gene: TRBJ2-5
V gene: TRBV12-3/TRBV12-4
CDR3 protein: ASSTLSGPETQY

J gene: TRBJ2-7
V gene: TRBV27
CDR3 protein: ASSLSQGFEQY

J gene: TRBJ1-2
V gene: TRBV13
CDR3 protein: ASSSGQIKGYGYT

J gene: TRBJ1-4
V gene: TRBV28
CDR3 protein: ASSLAPLIPNEKLF

J gene: TRBJ1-2
V gene: TRBV20-1
CDR3 protein: SATDTGHGYT

J gene: TRBJ1-4
V gene: TRBV29-1
CDR3 protein: SVVGPATNEKLF

J gene: TRBJ2-7
V gene: TRBV23-1
CDR3 protein: ASSPPNLNEQY

J gene: TRBJ2-5
V gene: TRBV7-9
CDR3 protein: ASSSINQETQY

J gene: TRBJ2-7
V gene: TRBV2
CDR3 protein: AKRGGYEQY

J gene: TRBJ2-7
V gene: TRBV20-1
CDR3 protein: SARSRDPFEQY

J gene: TRBJ2-1
V gene: TRBV5-6
CDR3 protein: ASSLSGDSYNEQF

J gene: TRBJ2-5
V gene: TRBV6-2/TRBV6-3
CDR3 protein: ASEPGAYLTQY

J gene: TRBJ2-5
V gene: TRBV4-1
CDR3 protein: ASSLGIFQETQY

J gene: TRBJ1-5
V gene: TRBV14
CDR3 protein: ASSPGSNQPQH

J gene: TRBJ2-2
V gene: TRBV24-1
CDR3 protein: ATSDPTSVITGELF

J gene: TRBJ1-1
V gene: TRBV12-5
CDR3 protein: ASSNGNTEAF

J gene: TRBJ2-2
V gene: TRBV5-6
CDR3 protein: ASSPQNTGELF

J gene: TRBJ2-5
V gene: TRBV7-3
CDR3 protein: ASSLTGLGETQY

J gene: TRBJ2-7
V gene: TRBV30
CDR3 protein: AWSVLGDEQY

J gene: TRBJ2-5
V gene: TRBV12-3/TRBV12-4
CDR3 protein: ASSFLAGETQY

J gene: TRBJ2-1
V gene: TRBV28
CDR3 protein: ASRTRATYNEQF

J gene: TRBJ2-3
V gene: TRBV27
CDR3 protein: ASSLSGAFGDTQY

J gene: TRBJ2-1
V gene: TRBV20-1
CDR3 protein: SASGTSGYNEQF

J gene: TRBJ2-7
V gene: TRBV7-9
CDR3 protein: ASSLGRQGLSYEQY

J gene: TRBJ2-5
V gene: TRBV28
CDR3 protein: ASSFPRSSGETQY

J gene: TRBJ2-7
V gene: TRBV29-1
CDR3 protein: SGQGSGTYEQY

J gene: TRBJ1-1
V gene: TRBV19
CDR3 protein: ASSSGGTEAF

J gene: TRBJ2-1
V gene: TRBV20-1
CDR3 protein: SARPRLGTSVYNEQF

J gene: TRBJ2-7
V gene: TRBV19
CDR3 protein: ASRPGQGFDEQY

J gene: TRBJ2-1
V gene: TRBV30
CDR3 protein: AWMGQIYNEQF

J gene: TRBJ2-1
V gene: TRBV27
CDR3 protein: ASSFFPGSSYNEQF

J gene: TRBJ1-1
V gene: TRBV27
CDR3 protein: ASSFYPNGYEAF

J gene: TRBJ2-1
V gene: TRBV29-1
CDR3 protein: SVPTSAYNEQF

J gene: TRBJ1-1
V gene: TRBV9
CDR3 protein: ASSVAPFWDRDAF

J gene: TRBJ2-5
V gene: TRBV29-1
CDR3 protein: SVESWDRGSSETQY

J gene: TRBJ2-2
V gene: TRBV29-1
CDR3 protein: SATGDTGELF